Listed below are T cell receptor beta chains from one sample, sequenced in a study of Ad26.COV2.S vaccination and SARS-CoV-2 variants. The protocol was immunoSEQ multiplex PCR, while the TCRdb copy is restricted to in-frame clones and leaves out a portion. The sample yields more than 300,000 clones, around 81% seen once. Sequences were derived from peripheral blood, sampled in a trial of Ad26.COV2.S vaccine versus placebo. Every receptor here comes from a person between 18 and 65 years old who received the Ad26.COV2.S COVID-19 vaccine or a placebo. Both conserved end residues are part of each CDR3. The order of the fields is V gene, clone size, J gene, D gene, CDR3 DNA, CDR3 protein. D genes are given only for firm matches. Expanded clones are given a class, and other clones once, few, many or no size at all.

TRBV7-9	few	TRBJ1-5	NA	TGTGCCAGCAGCTTAGCTGGGGAAGGTCAGCCCCAGCATTTT	CASSLAGEGQPQHF
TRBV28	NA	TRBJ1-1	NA	TGTGCCAGCAGAGATGGACAGCTAATTGAAGCTTTCTTT	CASRDGQLIEAFF
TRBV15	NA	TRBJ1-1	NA	TGTGCCACCAGCAGAGATCGCCTGAGCGGGACTGAAGCTTTCTTT	CATSRDRLSGTEAFF
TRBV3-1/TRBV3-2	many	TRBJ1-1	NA	TGTGCCAGCAGCCTGGGACTCAGGAACACTGAAGCTTTCTTT	CASSLGLRNTEAFF
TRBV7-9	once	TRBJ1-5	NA	TGTGCCAGCAGCTCAGCTGGTAGGGATCAGCCCCAGCATTTT	CASSSAGRDQPQHF
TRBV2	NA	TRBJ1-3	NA	TGTGCCAGCAGTGACACAGGTTCCGACCGAAACACCATATATTTT	CASSDTGSDRNTIYF
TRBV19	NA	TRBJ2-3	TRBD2	TGTGCCAGTAGTAGGGGCGGGGGGCCTCCCCCCCCGCTAGATACGCAGTATTTT	CASSRGGGPPPPLDTQYF
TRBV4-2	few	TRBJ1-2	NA	TGTGCCAGCAGCCAAGACAAGGCAGGGTATGGCTACACCTTC	CASSQDKAGYGYTF
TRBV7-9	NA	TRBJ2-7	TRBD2	TGTGCCAGCAGAAAAACCGGGACTAGCGACTACGAGCAGTACTTC	CASRKTGTSDYEQYF
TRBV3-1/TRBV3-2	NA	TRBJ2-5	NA	TGTGCCAGCGGACCCGAGACCCAGTACTTC	CASGPETQYF
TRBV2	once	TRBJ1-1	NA	TGTGCCAGCAGTGAAGGTTGGGGGGGAACGAACACTGAAGCTTTCTTT	CASSEGWGGTNTEAFF
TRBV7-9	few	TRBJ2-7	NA	TGTGCCAGCAGCGGATCGGGACGGAACATTCTTGGGCAGTACTTC	CASSGSGRNILGQYF
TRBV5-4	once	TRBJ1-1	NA	TGTGCCAGCAGCCTGGAGGGGGGGCGGACTGAAGCTTTCTTT	CASSLEGGRTEAFF
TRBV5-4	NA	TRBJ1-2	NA	TGTGCCAGCAGCAGGGGAGGGAGAGGGGGCTACACCTTC	CASSRGGRGGYTF
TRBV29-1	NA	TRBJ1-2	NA	TGCAGCGTTGGCTTCGGGGGTTTGTATGGCTACACCTTC	CSVGFGGLYGYTF
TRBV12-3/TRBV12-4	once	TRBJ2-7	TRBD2	TGTGCCAGCAGTCCTATCGGGGGGGGCGAGCAGTACTTC	CASSPIGGGEQYF
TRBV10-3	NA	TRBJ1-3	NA	TGTGCCATCAGTGAGGTGGGACTGAGAAACACCATATATTTT	CAISEVGLRNTIYF
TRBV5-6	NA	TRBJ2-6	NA	TGTGCCAGCAGCTTAGCAGGGCTCTCTGGGGCCAACGTCCTGACTTTC	CASSLAGLSGANVLTF
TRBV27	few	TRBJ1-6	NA	TGTGCCAGCAGTCGAATGGTGTCGGACAGAACCTCCTATAATTCACCCCTCCACTTT	CASSRMVSDRTSYNSPLHF
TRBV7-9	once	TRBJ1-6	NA	TGTGCCAGCAGCCCGAAGAGCTCCTATAATTCACCCCTCCACTTT	CASSPKSSYNSPLHF
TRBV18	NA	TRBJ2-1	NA	TGTGCCAGCTCACCATCCGATGAGCAGTTCTTC	CASSPSDEQFF
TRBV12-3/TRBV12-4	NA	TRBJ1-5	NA	TGTGCCAGCAGGTGGGGTGGGGATCAGCCCCAGCATTTT	CASRWGGDQPQHF
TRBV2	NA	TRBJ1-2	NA	TGTGCCAGCAGTGAAACCCAGGGGACCTCTAACTATGGCTACACCTTC	CASSETQGTSNYGYTF
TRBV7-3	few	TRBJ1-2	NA	TGTGCCAGCAGCCTTAGTCCCGGCAGATATGGCTACACCTTC	CASSLSPGRYGYTF
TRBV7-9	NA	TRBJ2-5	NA	TGTGCCAGCAGCTCACAAGAGACCCAGTACTTC	CASSSQETQYF
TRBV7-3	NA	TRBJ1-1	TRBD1	TGTGCCAGCAGCCCGAGCCCGGACAGGGGAGGTGTGGGGAACACTGAAGCTTTCTTT	CASSPSPDRGGVGNTEAFF
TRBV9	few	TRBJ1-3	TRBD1	TGTGCCAGCAGCGTTGGCCAGGGGGCAAGAAGCACCATATATTTT	CASSVGQGARSTIYF
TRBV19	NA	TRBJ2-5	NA	TGTGCCAGTAGGGCTATTGGGACGGAAGAGACCCAGTACTTC	CASRAIGTEETQYF
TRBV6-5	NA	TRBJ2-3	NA	TGTGCCGGTTGGTCCGGAGATACGCAGTATTTT	CAGWSGDTQYF
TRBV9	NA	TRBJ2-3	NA	TGTGCCAGCAGTCAAGACGGGGGATACACAGATACGCAGTATTTT	CASSQDGGYTDTQYF
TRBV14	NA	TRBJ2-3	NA	TGTGCCAGCAGCACCTACAGCACAGATACGCAGTATTTT	CASSTYSTDTQYF
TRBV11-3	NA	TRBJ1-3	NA	TGTGCCAGCAGCCCTGATGGGGTTTCTGGAAACACCATATATTTT	CASSPDGVSGNTIYF
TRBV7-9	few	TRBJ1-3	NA	TGTGCCAGCAGCCCCTGGGGGGGGCATTACACCATATATTTT	CASSPWGGHYTIYF
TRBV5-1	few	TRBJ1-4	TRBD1	TGCGCCAGCAGGGGACAGGGGTCTAATGAAAAACTGTTTTTT	CASRGQGSNEKLFF
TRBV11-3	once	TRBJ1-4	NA	TGTGCCAGCAGCTTCAGATTAACAGCAACTAATGAAAAACTGTTTTTT	CASSFRLTATNEKLFF
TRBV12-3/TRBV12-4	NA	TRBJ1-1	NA	TGTGCCAGCGGCTCTAGGAGATGGGAAGCTTTCTTT	CASGSRRWEAFF